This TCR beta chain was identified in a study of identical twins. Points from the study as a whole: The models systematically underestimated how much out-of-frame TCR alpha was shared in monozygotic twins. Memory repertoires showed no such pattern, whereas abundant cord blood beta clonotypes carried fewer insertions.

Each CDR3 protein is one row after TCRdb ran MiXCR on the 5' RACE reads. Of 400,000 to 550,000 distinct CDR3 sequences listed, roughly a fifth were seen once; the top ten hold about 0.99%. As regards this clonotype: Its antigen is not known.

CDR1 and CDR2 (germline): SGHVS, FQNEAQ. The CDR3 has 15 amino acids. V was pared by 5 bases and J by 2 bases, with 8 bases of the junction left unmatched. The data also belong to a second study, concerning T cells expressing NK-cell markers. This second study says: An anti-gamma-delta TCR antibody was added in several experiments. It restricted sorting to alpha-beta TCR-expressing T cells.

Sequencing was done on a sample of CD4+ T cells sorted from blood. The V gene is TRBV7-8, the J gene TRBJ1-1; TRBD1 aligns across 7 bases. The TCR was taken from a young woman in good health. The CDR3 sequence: CASSPGGRTNTEAFF. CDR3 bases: TGTGCCAGCAGCCCAGGGGGGCGGACTAACACTGAAGCTTTCTTT. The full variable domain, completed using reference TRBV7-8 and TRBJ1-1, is GAGVSQSPRYKVAKRGQDVALRCDPISGHVSLFWYQQALGQGPEFLTYFQNEAQLDKSGLPSDRFFAERPEGSVSTLKIQRTQQEDSAVYLCASSPGGRTNTEAFFGQGTRLTVV.